This T cell receptor beta chain was sequenced for a study of blood T cell repertoires in COVID-19. About the research overall: COVID-19 samples from acute and convalescent phases originated in the United States, Italy and Spain. T cells, B-cell-depleted T cells, or PBMCs supplied cDNA or gDNA.

Under the authors' procedure: Amplifying reference gene primers gave estimates of nucleated cell counts. Measured with immunoSEQ multiplex PCR; TCRdb has only the in-frame clones, and not every one. D and trimming come from the DNA, and the V and J calls and clone size come from that table. The table includes roughly 47,000 clones, 82% detected once. CDR3 size: 15 residues. Germline assignment: CDR1 SEHNR and CDR2 FQNEAQ (reference sequence). J lost 4 bases, V lost 6 bases, and 6 bases had no gene match. Material: peripheral blood. The gene calls are TRBV7-9 and TRBJ2-2, with 9 bases aligning to TRBD2. The sequence came from a woman in her seventies with acute or convalescent COVID-19. Here the CDR3 DNA reads TGTGCCAGCAGTTTCCTAGCGGGATCCACCGGGGAGCTGTTTTTT. This translates into CASSFLAGSTGELFF.